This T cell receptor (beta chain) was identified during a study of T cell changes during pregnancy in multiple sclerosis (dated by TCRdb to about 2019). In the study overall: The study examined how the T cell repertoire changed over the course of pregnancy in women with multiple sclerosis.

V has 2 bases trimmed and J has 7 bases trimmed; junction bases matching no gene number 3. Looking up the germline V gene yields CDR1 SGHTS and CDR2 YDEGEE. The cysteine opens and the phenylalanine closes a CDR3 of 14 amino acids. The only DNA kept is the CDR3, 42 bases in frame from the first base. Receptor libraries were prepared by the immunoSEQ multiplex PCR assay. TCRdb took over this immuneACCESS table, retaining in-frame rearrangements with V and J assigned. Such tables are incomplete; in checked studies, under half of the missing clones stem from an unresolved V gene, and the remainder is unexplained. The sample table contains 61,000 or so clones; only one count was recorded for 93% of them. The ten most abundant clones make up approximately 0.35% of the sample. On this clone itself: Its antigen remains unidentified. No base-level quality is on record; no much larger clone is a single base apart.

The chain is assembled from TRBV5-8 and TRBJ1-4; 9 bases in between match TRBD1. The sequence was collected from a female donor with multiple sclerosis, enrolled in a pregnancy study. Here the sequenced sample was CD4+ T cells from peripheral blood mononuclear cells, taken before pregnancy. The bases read TGTGCCAGCAGCTTTGGACAGGGGCGTGAAAAACTGTTTTTT. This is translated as CASSFGQGREKLFF.